This T cell receptor beta chain came from a study of OX40 agonist ivuxolimab in advanced cancers. Study-wide findings and caveats: Expansion of clones was among the lowest in partial responders at 0.1-3.0 mg/kg.

Details on this clone: The antigen is not known.

Libraries were prepared by immunoSEQ multiplex PCR; TCRdb keeps only in-frame clonotypes and omits some of them. Among about 59,000 clones listed, less than 90% were seen once. The TCR comes from an adult with an advanced solid tumor such as melanoma, head and neck, liver or kidney cancer. The sample was CD4+ or CD8+ T cells sorted from blood, taken in a trial of the OX40 agonist ivuxolimab.

In DNA, the CDR3 is TGTGCCAGTAGTGTCACAGGTGGAATGAACACTGAAGCTTTCTTT. This gives the protein CASSVTGGMNTEAFF. The genes are TRBV19 and TRBJ1-1; TRBD1 might be the D (5 bases). The CDR3 runs 15 residues. V lost 5 bases, J lost 0 bases, and 13 bases lay in between. CDR1 and CDR2 from the germline V gene are LNHDA and SQIVND (reference sequence).